Listed here are 23 T cell receptor beta chains from one sample, sequenced in a study of blood T cell repertoires in COVID-19. TCRdb's table, derived via immunoSEQ multiplex PCR, lists solely in-frame clones and lacks some. The table has about 320,000 clones, about 88% seen once. Sequenced input: PBMCs or T cells enriched from blood (not recorded which). The receptors here all came from a man aged 60 to 75 who had recovered from COVID-19.

This clone was picked up a small number of times. The chain uses TRBV10-3 and TRBJ2-7; 9 nucleotides match TRBD1. The junction had 5 bases not matched to a gene; V was cut back by 0 bases and J by 5 bases. Germline V gives CDR1 ENHRY, CDR2 SYGVKD. The length of the CDR3 is 15 residues. The CDR3 here is CAISESGTGSDEQYF. In DNA, the CDR3 is TGTGCCATCAGTGAGTCGGGGACAGGGTCGGACGAGCAGTACTTC.

The chain has TRBV7-6 and TRBJ2-7; 9 positions agree with TRBD1. Germline V gene data show CDR1 as SGHVS and CDR2 as FNYEAQ. With V trimmed by 0 bases and J by 6 bases, 9 bases remained unmatched. The CDR3 runs to 16 residues. The CDR3 loop is CASSLAAGTGIPEQYF. The CDR3 nucleotides read TGTGCCAGCAGCTTAGCGGCAGGGACAGGGATCCCCGAGCAGTACTTC.

The chain is built from TRBV7-9 and TRBJ2-5; TRBD2 matches 9 bases. The CDR3 covers 16 residues. V dropped 5 bases and J dropped 5; count of bases not matched to a gene: 12. Germline-derived CDR1 and CDR2 are SEHNR and FQNEAQ (reference sequence). For the CDR3, the DNA is TGTGCCAGCAGCCTACCCCGAGCGGGGGGCACGGAGACCCAGTACTTC. Its translation: CASSLPRAGGTETQYF. The full variable domain, its missing parts supplied by reference TRBV7-9 and TRBJ2-5, is DTGVSQNPRHKITKRGQNVTFRCDPISEHNRLYWYRQTLGQGPEFLTYFQNEAQLEKSRLLSDRFSAERPKGSFSTLEIQRTEQGDSAMYLCASSLPRAGGTETQYFGPGTRLLVL.

The V and J genes are TRBV6-1 and TRBJ2-7, with 8 bases fitting TRBD1. There are 14 residues in the CDR3. Germline V lookup: CDR1 MNHNS, CDR2 SASEGT. V lost 1 base and J lost 4; bases outside the gene matches: 3. Here the CDR3 reads CASSEDRGKYEQYF. The CDR3 region has the DNA TGTGCCAGCAGTGAAGACAGGGGGAAGTACGAGCAGTACTTC.

V and J are TRBV5-4 and TRBJ2-7; TRBD2 matches 12 bases. The ends lost 6 bases at V and 1 base at J; junction bases unmatched: 8. In germline, CDR1 is SGHNT, CDR2 YYREEE (reference sequence). This CDR3 region has 16 residues. This CDR3 reads CASNKQGTSGSYEQYF. The CDR3 DNA reads as TGTGCCAGCAACAAACAAGGGACTAGCGGGTCCTACGAGCAGTACTTC. Full variable domain (remainder filled in from reference TRBV5-4 and TRBJ2-7): ETGVTQSPTHLIKTRGQQVTLRCSSQSGHNTVSWYQQALGQGPQFIFQYYREEENGRGNFPPRFSGLQFPNYSSELNVNALELDDSALYLCASNKQGTSGSYEQYFGPGTRLTVT.

V and J are TRBV9 and TRBJ2-1; 8 positions agree with TRBD1. With 3 bases clipped from V and 6 bases from J, the junction kept 5 bases outside the gene matches. CDR1 SGDLS and CDR2 YYNGEE come from the germline V gene. This CDR3 spans 14 amino acids. The CDR3 sequence is CASSAQTGANEQFF. CDR3 nucleotide sequence: TGTGCCAGCAGCGCCCAGACAGGGGCCAATGAGCAGTTCTTC. The variable domain in full, completed from reference TRBV9 and TRBJ2-1, reads DSGVTQTPKHLITATGQRVTLRCSPRSGDLSVYWYQQSLDQGLQFLIQYYNGEERAKGNILERFSAQQFPDLHSELNLSSLELGDSALYFCASSAQTGANEQFFGPGTRLTVL.

This chain uses TRBV29-1 with TRBJ1-4; possibly TRBD1 for D (5 bases). CDR1 SQVTM and CDR2 ANQGSEA come from the germline V gene. Trimming took 0 bases from V and 0 from J, leaving 11 bases between them. The CDR3 is made up of 16 amino acids. The CDR3 reads CSVEDPGEATNEKLFF. DNA of the CDR3: TGCAGCGTTGAAGATCCGGGGGAGGCAACTAATGAAAAACTGTTTTTT.

The gene calls are TRBV9 and TRBJ1-1; D is undetermined. The CDR3 has 12 amino acids. The germline CDR1 and CDR2 sequences are SGDLS and YYNGEE. The V gene lost 5 bases and the J gene lost 4 bases, with 9 bases spanning the gap. Here the CDR3 reads CASSRRGTEAFF. For the CDR3, the DNA is TGTGCCAGCAGTCGACGAGGCACTGAAGCTTTCTTT.

The gene calls are TRBV5-1 and TRBJ1-2; 9 positions agree with TRBD1. The germline V gene encodes CDR1 SGHRS and CDR2 YFSETQ. This CDR3 spans 15 amino acids. J lost 4 bases, V lost 0 bases, and 4 bases had no gene match. The CDR3 DNA follows: TGCGCCAGCAGCTTGGCTGGACAGGGGATCTATGGCTACACCTTC. It yields the protein CASSLAGQGIYGYTF.

The chain couples TRBV11-1 to TRBJ2-1; 11 bases align to TRBD2. The CDR3 runs to 17 residues. The V gene end was trimmed by 0 bases and the J gene end by 5 bases; junction bases not matched to a gene: 6. Looked up from germline, CDR1 is SGHAT and CDR2 is FQDESV (reference sequence). The CDR3, as DNA: TGTGCCAGCAGCTTAGCCGGACTAGCGGGCGCAAACAATGAGCAGTTCTTC. Translation: CASSLAGLAGANNEQFF.

This clone has just a few counts. The V and J genes are TRBV2 and TRBJ1-1, with D possibly TRBD1 on 5 matching bases. Per the germline V gene, CDR1 is SNHLY and CDR2 is FYNNEI. This CDR3 contains 12 residues. V lost 3 bases, J lost 8 bases, and 10 bases lay in between. In DNA, the CDR3 is TGTGCCAGCAGTGAGGGGGGGATAGAAGCTTTCTTT. Translation gives CASSEGGIEAFF.

The chain has TRBV9 and TRBJ2-1; the D is unclear. The CDR3 has 13 residues. Trimming shortened V by 0 bases and J by 9 bases, and 10 bases separated the two germline ends. Germline-derived CDR1 and CDR2 are SGDLS and YYNGEE. The CDR3 DNA follows: TGTGCCAGCAGCGTAGCCCCCAACACTGAGCAGTTCTTC. It translates to CASSVAPNTEQFF. Supplemented by reference TRBV9 and TRBJ2-1, the full variable domain reads DSGVTQTPKHLITATGQRVTLRCSPRSGDLSVYWYQQSLDQGLQFLIQYYNGEERAKGNILERFSAQQFPDLHSELNLSSLELGDSALYFCASSVAPNTEQFFGPGTRLTVL.

V usage is TRBV24-1 and J usage is TRBJ1-1, with 8 bases aligning to TRBD1. Germline assignment: CDR1 KGHDR and CDR2 SFDVKD. J lost 1 base, V lost 7 bases, and 1 base had no gene match. The CDR3 contains 13 residues. The DNA for the CDR3 is TGTGCCACCAGCAGGGGGCCGAACACTGAAGCTTTCTTT. This encodes CATSRGPNTEAFF.

This sequence joins TRBV7-2 and TRBJ1-5; 8 nucleotides align to TRBD1. With 3 bases clipped from V and 4 bases from J, the junction kept 5 bases outside the gene matches. The CDR3 extends over 15 amino acids. The germline CDR1 and CDR2 sequences are SGHTA and FQGNSA. The CDR3 loop reads CASSFRQGRNQPQHF. The CDR3 DNA reads as TGTGCCAGCAGCTTTAGACAGGGGAGGAATCAGCCCCAGCATTTT.

V gene TRBV19 combines with J gene TRBJ1-2; 10 nucleotides agree with TRBD1. The CDR3 contains 16 residues. The germline CDR1 and CDR2 sequences are LNHDA and SQIVND (reference sequence). Losses at the gene ends were 6 bases for V and 4 bases for J; bases not matched to a gene: 11. Written as DNA, the CDR3 is TGTGCCAGTAGGAATGCAGACAGGGGGCCTGGCTATGGCTACACCTTC. Protein: CASRNADRGPGYGYTF. The whole variable domain, remainder taken from reference TRBV19 and TRBJ1-2, is DGGITQSPKYLFRKEGQNVTLSCEQNLNHDAMYWYRQDPGQGLRLIYYSQIVNDFQKGDIAEGYSVSREKKESFPLTVTSAQKNPTAFYLCASRNADRGPGYGYTFGSGTRLTVV.

The rearrangement joins TRBV11-3 to TRBJ2-7; D is unclear. Trimming took 0 bases from V and 1 from J, leaving 7 bases between them. This CDR3 is 14 amino acids long. Germline lookup yields CDR1 SGHNT and CDR2 YENEEA. CDR3 nucleotide sequence: TGTGCCAGCAGCTTAGACCGGGTGTCCTACGAGCAGTACTTC. It translates to CASSLDRVSYEQYF.

The chain carries TRBV27 and TRBJ1-6; D may be TRBD1 (5 bases). Trimming removed 3 bases at V and 0 bases at J, with 12 bases between. The CDR3 contains 17 residues. Germline CDR1 and CDR2: MNHEY and SMNVEV (reference sequence). DNA for the CDR3: TGTGCCAGCAGTTTCTCCAGGGCCGGCTCCTATAATTCACCCCTCCACTTT. It codes for CASSFSRAGSYNSPLHF.

The gene calls are TRBV24-1 and TRBJ1-5; 7 nucleotides line up with TRBD1. The germline gives CDR1 KGHDR, CDR2 SFDVKD. This CDR3 comprises 16 residues. V shed 3 bases and J 7 bases; nucleotides not matched to a gene: 11. The CDR3 coding sequence is TGTGCCACCAGTGATCCAAGACAGGGAAACGGGCAGCCCCAGCATTTT. Translating gives CATSDPRQGNGQPQHF.

J is TRBJ2-7 and V is TRBV18, with TRBD2 matching over 14 bases. This CDR3 is built from 16 residues. The germline gives CDR1 KGHSH, CDR2 LQKENI. Germline trimming cut 3 bases from V and 2 bases from J; bases unmatched to any gene: 3. The CDR3 sequence is CASSPRLAGGPYEQYF. CDR3 bases: TGTGCCAGCTCACCTCGACTAGCGGGAGGGCCCTACGAGCAGTACTTC. The full variable domain, its missing parts supplied by reference TRBV18 and TRBJ2-7, is NAGVMQNPRHLVRRRGQEARLRCSPMKGHSHVYWYRQLPEEGLKFMVYLQKENIIDESGMPKERFSAEFPKEGPSILRIQQVVRGDSAAYFCASSPRLAGGPYEQYFGPGTRLTVT.

The chain uses TRBV5-4 and TRBJ2-2, with D hard to call. Germline V gives CDR1 SGHNT, CDR2 YYREEE (reference sequence). Trimming removed 1 base at V and 3 bases at J, with 7 bases between. CDR3 size: 14 residues. The CDR3 DNA follows: TGTGCCAGCAGCTTGCCGGGTTACACCGGGGAGCTGTTTTTT. Protein product: CASSLPGYTGELFF.

The chain carries TRBV18 and TRBJ1-4; 9 bases are shared with TRBD1. Trimming took 5 bases from V and 8 from J; bases not matched to a gene: 6. This CDR3 has 14 residues. Germline CDR1 and CDR2: KGHSH and LQKENI. The CDR3 DNA is TGTGCCAGCTCATTACAGGGGGCAAAAGAAAAACTGTTTTTT. It is translated as CASSLQGAKEKLFF.

This clone was counted a few times. This rearrangement joins TRBV4-3 to TRBJ1-6, with a tentative D call TRBD1 (6 bases). Germline CDR1 LGHNA, CDR2 YSLEER. V was shortened by 1 base and J by 9 bases, with 13 bases between the two germline ends. The CDR3 is 15 residues long. The CDR3 sequence: CASSQGWDTGSPLHF. The DNA of the CDR3 is TGCGCCAGCAGCCAAGGTTGGGACACGGGTTCACCCCTCCACTTT.

In this sample, this clone turned up a few times. This chain links TRBV27 with TRBJ1-4; TRBD1 might be the D (5 bases). V gave up 2 bases and J gave up 5 bases, with 9 bases separating them. CDR3 length: 14 residues. Germline CDR1 is MNHEY and CDR2 is SMNVEV (reference sequence). Here the CDR3 reads CASSLGGGNEKLFF. Written as DNA, the CDR3 is TGTGCCAGCAGTTTAGGGGGGGGGAATGAAAAACTGTTTTTT.